One and the same sample provided the 18 T cell receptor beta chains below, sequenced in a study of OX40 agonist ivuxolimab in advanced cancers. Preparation of the library involved the immunoSEQ multiplex PCR assay. The immuneACCESS repertoire file appears here via TCRdb, limited to in-frame rearrangements. These files lack a portion of the clones; in checked studies, under half of the deficit traces to unresolved V genes, and the cause of the others is not known. The sample has about 58,000 clones on record, approximately 89% of them singletons. 3% to 4% of the sample is held by the ten biggest clonotypes. Sequenced here: CD4+ or CD8+ T cells sorted from blood, sampled in a trial of the OX40 agonist ivuxolimab. These receptor sequences come from an adult with an advanced solid tumor such as melanoma, head and neck, liver or kidney cancer.

V gene TRBV27 combines with J gene TRBJ2-3; no clear D gene. The V gene lost 2 bases and the J gene lost 9 bases, with 12 bases spanning the gap. Per the germline V gene, CDR1 is MNHEY and CDR2 is SMNVEV (reference sequence). This CDR3 has 13 residues. The CDR3 protein is CASSLGNSGTQYF. CDR3 sequence (DNA): TGTGCCAGCAGTTTAGGTAACTCCGGAACGCAGTATTTT.

This clone was detected only once. The rearrangement uses TRBV6-1 and TRBJ1-2; D is undetermined. V dropped 3 bases and J dropped 2 bases, with 10 bases sitting between them. The germline V gene has CDR1 MNHNS and CDR2 SASEGT. CDR3 length: 14 residues. The chain's CDR3 is CASSDFARNYGYTF. In DNA form, the CDR3 reads TGTGCCAGCAGTGACTTCGCCAGGAACTATGGCTACACCTTC.

This rearrangement joins TRBV10-3 to TRBJ2-3; perhaps TRBD2 as D (7 bases). This CDR3 comprises 16 residues. Germline CDR1 ENHRY, CDR2 SYGVKD. The ends were cut back, 0 bases at V and 3 bases at J, with 13 bases in the middle. CDR3 bases: TGTGCCATCAGTGAGTCTGGGGGGCGGGGGACAGATACGCAGTATTTT. This translates into CAISESGGRGTDTQYF.

This CDR3 reads CASSTTSRGSGNTIYF. The CDR3 region has the DNA TGTGCCAGCAGCACGACTAGCAGGGGGTCTGGAAACACCATATATTTT. The rearrangement joins TRBV9 to TRBJ1-3; 7 nucleotides agree with TRBD1. V dropped 4 bases and J dropped 1; count of bases not matched to a gene: 8. This CDR3 has 16 amino acids. The germline V gene has CDR1 SGDLS and CDR2 YYNGEE.

The V gene is TRBV10-2, the J gene TRBJ2-1; D gene ambiguous. The CDR3 totals 12 residues. V was shortened by 3 bases and J by 6 bases, with 6 bases between the two germline ends. CDR1 WSHSY and CDR2 SAAADI come from the germline V gene. The CDR3 bases are TGCGCCAGCAGTGAATTTGGCAATGAGCAGTTCTTC. It codes for CASSEFGNEQFF.

The V gene is TRBV29-1, the J gene TRBJ2-5; TRBD2 is a possible D gene (6 bases). CDR3 size: 13 residues. Germline-derived CDR1 and CDR2 are SQVTM and ANQGSEA. The germline V and J ends were trimmed by 4 bases and 5 bases, with 14 bases remaining between them. The CDR3 sequence is CSVAPRLVETQYF. CDR3 nucleotides: TGCAGCGTTGCTCCAAGACTAGTGGAGACCCAGTACTTC.

This clone was seen more than once but under ten times. The chain uses TRBV5-5 and TRBJ1-1; a possible D gene is TRBD1 (6 bases). The V gene lost 3 bases and the J gene lost 1 base, with 10 bases spanning the gap. This CDR3 is 14 amino acids long. Germline V gene sequence: CDR1 SGHKS, CDR2 YYEKEE (reference sequence). The CDR3 region is CASSWGHGNTEAFF. The CDR3 bases are TGTGCCAGCAGCTGGGGACACGGGAACACTGAAGCTTTCTTT. The variable domain in full, with the rest retrieved from reference TRBV5-5 and TRBJ1-1, is DAGVTQSPTHLIKTRGQQVTLRCSPISGHKSVSWYQQVLGQGPQFIFQYYEKEERGRGNFPDRFSARQFPNYSSELNVNALLLGDSALYLCASSWGHGNTEAFFGQGTRLTVV.

This chain connects TRBV21-1 to TRBJ2-7; the DNA was not compared with TRBD1, the D call given in the table. TRBV21-1 is recorded as a pseudogene. This CDR3 is built from 14 residues. The CDR3 sequence: CASSAPGHSYEQYF. The CDR3 bases are TGTGCCAGCAGCGCCCCGGGACACTCCTACGAGCAGTACTTC.

This CDR3 reads CASSPGTSGLNEQFF. CDR3 nucleotide sequence: TGTGCCAGCAGTCCCGGGACTAGCGGTCTCAATGAGCAGTTCTTC. V gene TRBV7-3 combines with J gene TRBJ2-1, with 11 bases lining up with TRBD2. Germline CDR1 is SGHTA and CDR2 is FQGTGA. CDR3 length: 15 amino acids. V gave up 6 bases and J gave up 6 bases; unmatched junction bases: 7.

This clone has a handful of counts. The J gene is TRBJ1-1, the V gene TRBV28; D is unclear. Germline V CDR1 and CDR2: MDHEN, SYDVKM. There are 13 residues in the CDR3. Trimming shortened V by 7 bases and J by 0 bases, and 9 bases separated the two germline ends. The CDR3 spells CASTTAMNTEAFF. DNA of the CDR3: TGTGCCAGCACCACAGCAATGAACACTGAAGCTTTCTTT.

The rearrangement joins TRBV5-1 to TRBJ2-2; 12 positions match TRBD1. From germline, CDR1 is SGHRS and CDR2 YFSETQ. The V and J ends lost 2 bases and 7 bases, in that order; junction bases with no gene match: 12. This CDR3 has 18 amino acids. The CDR3 loop reads CASSLLSRDRGLVGELFF. In nucleotides, the CDR3 is TGCGCCAGCAGCTTACTATCCCGGGACAGGGGGCTTGTCGGGGAGCTGTTTTTT. The full variable domain, in which reference TRBV5-1 and TRBJ2-2 provide the parts outside the CDR3, is KAGVTQTPRYLIKTRGQQVTLSCSPISGHRSVSWYQQTPGQGLQFLFEYFSETQRNKGNFPGRFSGRQFSNSRSEMNVSTLELGDSALYLCASSLLSRDRGLVGELFFGEGSRLTVL.

CDR3 bases: TGCAGCTCACGTTGGGGGGGCCCAGATACGCAGTATTTT. Amino acids: CSSRWGGPDTQYF. The chain has TRBV29-1 and TRBJ2-3; D may be TRBD2 (7 bases). The CDR3 spans 13 residues. Trimming shortened V by 8 bases and J by 4 bases, and 16 bases separated the two germline ends. Germline values: CDR1 SQVTM, CDR2 ANQGSEA.

The chain couples TRBV7-3 to TRBJ1-1, with D maybe TRBD1 (5 bases). Germline V gene lookup returns CDR1 SGHTA and CDR2 FQGTGA. Trimming took off 2 bases at V and 4 bases at J, with 14 bases between the two ends. The CDR3 totals 15 residues. CDR3 nucleotide sequence: TGTGCCAGCAGCTTAGCCGGAACAGGTGGCACTGAAGCTTTCTTT. Translation gives CASSLAGTGGTEAFF.

This rearrangement joins TRBV18 to TRBJ1-1; D uncertain. V gave up 0 bases and J gave up 4 bases, with 12 bases separating them. The CDR3 runs to 15 residues. Germline values: CDR1 KGHSH, CDR2 LQKENI. The CDR3 sequence is CASSPPNRGSTEAFF. The CDR3 bases are TGTGCCAGCTCACCACCAAATCGAGGGAGCACTGAAGCTTTCTTT.

The rearrangement links TRBV19 to TRBJ2-3, with D possibly being TRBD1 or TRBD2 (5 bases each). Germline assignment: CDR1 LNHDA and CDR2 SQIVND (reference sequence). The ends were cut back, 5 bases at V and 5 bases at J, with 20 bases in the middle. The CDR3 covers 16 residues. The CDR3: CASSSRDRGRGDTQYF. CDR3 nucleotide sequence: TGTGCCAGTAGTTCCCGGGACCGAGGCCGAGGAGATACGCAGTATTTT.

The gene calls are TRBV11-2 and TRBJ2-1; 12 nucleotides line up with TRBD2. Germline trimming cut 1 base from V and 8 bases from J; bases unmatched to any gene: 6. Germline assignment: CDR1 SGHAT and CDR2 FQNNGV. The CDR3 has 16 amino acids. CDR3 region: CASSLGLAGALDEQFF. Written as DNA, the CDR3 is TGTGCCAGCAGCTTAGGACTAGCGGGAGCCCTTGATGAGCAGTTCTTC. Full variable domain (outside the CDR3, taken from reference TRBV11-2 and TRBJ2-1): EAGVAQSPRYKIIEKRQSVAFWCNPISGHATLYWYQQILGQGPKLLIQFQNNGVVDDSQLPKDRFSAERLKGVDSTLKIQPAKLEDSAVYLCASSLGLAGALDEQFFGPGTRLTVL.

J is TRBJ1-1 and V is TRBV29-1; D unclear. CDR1 and CDR2 (germline): SQVTM, ANQGSEA. Trimming stripped 5 bases from V and 6 bases from J, with 10 bases between. The CDR3 consists of 11 residues. Written as DNA, the CDR3 is TGCAGCGTTATCCCGGCCGCTGAAGCTTTCTTT. It is translated as CSVIPAAEAFF. The whole variable domain, filled in from reference TRBV29-1 and TRBJ1-1, reads SAVISQKPSRDICQRGTSLTIQCQVDSQVTMMFWYRQQPGQSLTLIATANQGSEATYESGFVIDKFPISRPNLTFSTLTVSNMSPEDSSIYLCSVIPAAEAFFGQGTRLTVV.

The chain has TRBV6-1 and TRBJ2-3, with TRBD2 as a possible D gene (6 bases). Germline assignment: CDR1 MNHNS and CDR2 SASEGT. The CDR3 sequence is 14 residues long. The V end lost 6 bases, the J end lost 4 bases, and 14 bases lay between the germline ends. The CDR3 is CASRGGDYADTQYF. DNA for the CDR3: TGTGCCAGCAGGGGGGGAGATTACGCAGATACGCAGTATTTT.